The entry below describes one T cell receptor (beta chain). The data were taken from a study of shared T cell receptors in the human thymus. V dropped 0 bases and J dropped 3; count of bases not matched to a gene: 6. The CDR3 consists of 17 residues. Germline V gene data show CDR1 as LGHNA and CDR2 as YSLEER. The protocol was immunoSEQ multiplex PCR, while the TCRdb copy is restricted to in-frame clones and leaves out a portion. This sample has about 660,000 clones, with 88% found just once. These data were also filed under a second study, of human thymus T cells. That publication notes: Having surgery to correct congenital heart defects, healthy Finnish infants acted as the donors. V and J genes seemed to be used with bias in thymic and blood repertoires. Unrelated individuals were reported by related research to share highly overlapping thymic repertoires.

The TCR was taken from a boy in the first two years of life with a congenital heart defect. The sample taken for sequencing was thymocytes. This sequence joins TRBV4-3 and TRBJ2-5; 11 nucleotides agree with TRBD1. CDR3 in DNA: TGCGCCAGCAGCCAAGATCCGGACAGGGGGCGGAAAGAGACCCAGTACTTC. It is translated as CASSQDPDRGRKETQYF.